This TCR beta chain comes out of a study of a mutant IDH1 vaccine in newly diagnosed glioma. Study overall: Either 4-6 weeks after radiotherapy alone or alongside temozolomide, vaccination was begun. Treated individuals were roughly 62% male and roughly 40% female, averaging about 42 years of age.

The time point denotes: week 47, end of study. In the vaccine, a single dose held 300 ug of the mutant IDH1 20-mer peptide, along with topical imiquimod. The ends lost 6 bases at V and 4 bases at J; junction bases unmatched: 10. CDR1 is SEHNR and CDR2 is FQNEAQ in the germline V gene (reference sequence). The CDR3 is made up of 15 amino acids. In regard to this clone: Its antigen remains unknown.

The protocol was immunoSEQ multiplex PCR, while the TCRdb copy is restricted to in-frame clones and leaves out a portion. This sample carries tens of thousands of clones, roughly two thirds of them seen once, and the ten largest clones take around 4.8%. The sequences come from peripheral blood mononuclear cells (PBMCs), collected from a glioma patient whose treatment included an IDH1 peptide vaccine. The rearrangement links TRBV7-9 to TRBJ2-7; 9 bases line up with TRBD1. The receptor was isolated from a man between 40 and 49 years old with glioma. Some clones in this sample may be carry-over from other donors' samples. The CDR3 reads CASRGAGTGPYEQYF. The CDR3 DNA reads as TGTGCCAGCAGGGGGGCCGGGACAGGGCCGTACGAGCAGTACTTC.